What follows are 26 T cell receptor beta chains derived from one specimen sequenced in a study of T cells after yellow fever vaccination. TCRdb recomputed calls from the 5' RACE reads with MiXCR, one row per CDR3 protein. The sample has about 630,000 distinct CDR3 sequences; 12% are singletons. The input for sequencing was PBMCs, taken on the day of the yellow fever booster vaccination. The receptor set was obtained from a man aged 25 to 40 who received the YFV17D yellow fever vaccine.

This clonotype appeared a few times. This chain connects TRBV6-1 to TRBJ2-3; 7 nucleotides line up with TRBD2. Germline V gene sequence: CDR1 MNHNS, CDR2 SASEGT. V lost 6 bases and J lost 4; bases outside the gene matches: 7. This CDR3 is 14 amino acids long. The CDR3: CASSLVGGSDTQYF. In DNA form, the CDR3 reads TGTGCCAGCAGCCTTGTGGGAGGGTCAGATACGCAGTATTTT.

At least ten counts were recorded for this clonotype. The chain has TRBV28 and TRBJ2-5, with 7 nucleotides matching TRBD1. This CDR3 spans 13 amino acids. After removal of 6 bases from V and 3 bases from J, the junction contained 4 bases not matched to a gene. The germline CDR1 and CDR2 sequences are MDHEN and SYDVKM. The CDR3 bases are TGTGCCAGCAGGAACAGGGGAAAAGAGACCCAGTACTTC. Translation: CASRNRGKETQYF.

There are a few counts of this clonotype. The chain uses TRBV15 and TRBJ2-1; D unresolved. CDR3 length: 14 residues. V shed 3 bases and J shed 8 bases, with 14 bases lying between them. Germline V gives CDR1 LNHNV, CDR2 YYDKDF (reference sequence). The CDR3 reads CATSSRRAADEQFF. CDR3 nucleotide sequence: TGTGCCACCAGCAGCCGTCGGGCCGCGGATGAGCAGTTCTTC.

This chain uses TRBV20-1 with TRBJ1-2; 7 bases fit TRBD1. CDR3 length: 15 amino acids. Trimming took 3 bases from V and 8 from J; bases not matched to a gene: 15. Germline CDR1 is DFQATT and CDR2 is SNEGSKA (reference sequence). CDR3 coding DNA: TGCAGTGCTAGGGTTCCGGGACAGCCCACCAGAGGCTACACCTTC. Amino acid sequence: CSARVPGQPTRGYTF.

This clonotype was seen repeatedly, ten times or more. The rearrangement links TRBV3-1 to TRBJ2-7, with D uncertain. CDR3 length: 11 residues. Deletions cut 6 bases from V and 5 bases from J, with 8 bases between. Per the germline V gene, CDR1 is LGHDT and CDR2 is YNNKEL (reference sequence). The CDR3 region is CASSTLHEQYF. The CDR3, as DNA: TGTGCCAGCAGTACCCTCCACGAGCAGTACTTC.

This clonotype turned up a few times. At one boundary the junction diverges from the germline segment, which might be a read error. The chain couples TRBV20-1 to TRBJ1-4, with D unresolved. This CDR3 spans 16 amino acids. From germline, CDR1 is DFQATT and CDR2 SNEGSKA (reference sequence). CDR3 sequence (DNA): TGCTGTGCTAGACTGACGAGGGTGTCCACTAATGAAAAACTGTTTTTT. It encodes CCARLTRVSTNEKLFF.

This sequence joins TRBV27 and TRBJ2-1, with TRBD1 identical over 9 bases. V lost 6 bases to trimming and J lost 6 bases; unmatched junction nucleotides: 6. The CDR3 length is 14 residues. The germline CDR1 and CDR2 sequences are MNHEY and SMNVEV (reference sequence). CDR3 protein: CASSIVTGGNEQFF. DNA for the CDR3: TGTGCCAGCAGCATAGTGACAGGGGGCAATGAGCAGTTCTTC.

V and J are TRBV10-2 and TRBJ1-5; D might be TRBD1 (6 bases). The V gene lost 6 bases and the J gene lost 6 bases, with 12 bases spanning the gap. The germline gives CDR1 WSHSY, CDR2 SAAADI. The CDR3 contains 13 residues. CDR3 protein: CASSTGFPQPQHF. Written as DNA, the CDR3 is TGCGCCAGCAGCACAGGGTTCCCTCAGCCCCAGCATTTT.

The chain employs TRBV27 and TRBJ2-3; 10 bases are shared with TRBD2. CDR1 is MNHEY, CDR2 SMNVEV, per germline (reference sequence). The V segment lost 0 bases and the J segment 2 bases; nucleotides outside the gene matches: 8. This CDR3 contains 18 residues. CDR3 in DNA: TGTGCCAGCAGTTTATCCAGGCCGGGACTAGCGACCACAGATACGCAGTATTTT. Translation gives CASSLSRPGLATTDTQYF.

The CDR3 region has the DNA TGTGCCAGCAGCTCCCAGGGCCGGGACGTCGGGGAGCTGTTTTTT. It translates to CASSSQGRDVGELFF. The chain couples TRBV5-4 to TRBJ2-2; either TRBD1 or TRBD2 may fit D (5 bases each). CDR1 and CDR2 from the germline V gene are SGHNT and YYREEE (reference sequence). V lost 3 bases to trimming and J lost 7 bases, with 16 bases between them. This CDR3 has 15 amino acids.

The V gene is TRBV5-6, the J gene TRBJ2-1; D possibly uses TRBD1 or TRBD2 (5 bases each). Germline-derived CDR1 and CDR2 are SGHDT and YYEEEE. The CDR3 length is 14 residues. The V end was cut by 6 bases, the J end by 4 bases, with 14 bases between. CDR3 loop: CASTFWGNYNEQFF. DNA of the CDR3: TGTGCCAGCACCTTTTGGGGGAATTACAATGAGCAGTTCTTC.

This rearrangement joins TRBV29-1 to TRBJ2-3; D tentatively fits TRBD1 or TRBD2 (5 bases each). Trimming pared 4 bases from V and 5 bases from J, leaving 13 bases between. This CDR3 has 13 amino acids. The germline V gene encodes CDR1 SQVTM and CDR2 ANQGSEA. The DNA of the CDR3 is TGCAGCGTTGCGGGACGCCTGGGAGATACGCAGTATTTT. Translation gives CSVAGRLGDTQYF.

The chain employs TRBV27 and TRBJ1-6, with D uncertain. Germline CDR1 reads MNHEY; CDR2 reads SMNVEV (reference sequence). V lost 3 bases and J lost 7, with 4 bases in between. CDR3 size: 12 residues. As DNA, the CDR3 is TGTGCCAGCAGTTTCGCGAATTCACCCCTCCACTTT. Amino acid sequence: CASSFANSPLHF.

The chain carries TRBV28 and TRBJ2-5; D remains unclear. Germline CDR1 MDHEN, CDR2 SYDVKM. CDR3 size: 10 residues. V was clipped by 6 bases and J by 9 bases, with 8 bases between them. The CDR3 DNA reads TGTGCCAGCAGCGGTGAATCCCAGTACTTC. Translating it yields CASSGESQYF.

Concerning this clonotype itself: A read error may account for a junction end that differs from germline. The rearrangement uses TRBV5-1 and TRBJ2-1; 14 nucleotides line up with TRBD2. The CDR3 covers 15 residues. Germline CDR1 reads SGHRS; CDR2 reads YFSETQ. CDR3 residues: CASRLAGGPGNELFF. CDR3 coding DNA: TGCGCCAGTAGACTAGCGGGAGGGCCGGGGAATGAGCTGTTCTTC.

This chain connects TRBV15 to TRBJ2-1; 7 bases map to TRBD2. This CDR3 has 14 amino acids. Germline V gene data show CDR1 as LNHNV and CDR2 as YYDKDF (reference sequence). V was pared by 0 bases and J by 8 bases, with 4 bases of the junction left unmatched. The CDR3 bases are TGTGCCACCAGCAGAGATCCGGGGAGGGATGAGCAGTTCTTC. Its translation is CATSRDPGRDEQFF.

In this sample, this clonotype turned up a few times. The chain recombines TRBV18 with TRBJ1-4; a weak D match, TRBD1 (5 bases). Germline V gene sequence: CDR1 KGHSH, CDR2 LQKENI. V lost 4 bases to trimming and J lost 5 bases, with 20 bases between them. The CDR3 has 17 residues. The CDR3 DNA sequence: TGTGCCAGCTCACAATCACTCTCCGGGGCTAAGAATGAAAAACTGTTTTTT. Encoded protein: CASSQSLSGAKNEKLFF.

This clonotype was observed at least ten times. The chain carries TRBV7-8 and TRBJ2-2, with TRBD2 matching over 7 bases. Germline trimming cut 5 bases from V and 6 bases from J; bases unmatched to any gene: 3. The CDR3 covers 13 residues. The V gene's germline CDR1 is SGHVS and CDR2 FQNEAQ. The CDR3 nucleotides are TGTGCCAGCAGCCGACTAGCTCCCGGGGAGCTGTTTTTT. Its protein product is CASSRLAPGELFF.

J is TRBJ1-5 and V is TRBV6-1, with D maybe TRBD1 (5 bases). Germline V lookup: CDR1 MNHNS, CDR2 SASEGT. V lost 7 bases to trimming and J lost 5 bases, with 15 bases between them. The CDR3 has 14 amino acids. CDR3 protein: CASIHSGADQPQHF. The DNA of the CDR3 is TGTGCCAGCATCCACTCCGGGGCCGATCAGCCCCAGCATTTT.

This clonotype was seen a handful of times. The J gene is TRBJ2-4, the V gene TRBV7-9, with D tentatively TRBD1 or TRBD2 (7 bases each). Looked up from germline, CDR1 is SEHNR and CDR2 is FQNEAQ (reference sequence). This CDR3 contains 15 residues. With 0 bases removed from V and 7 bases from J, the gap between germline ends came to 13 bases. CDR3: CASSLARQGGNIQYF. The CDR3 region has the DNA TGTGCCAGCAGCTTAGCGCGCCAGGGGGGGAACATTCAGTACTTC.

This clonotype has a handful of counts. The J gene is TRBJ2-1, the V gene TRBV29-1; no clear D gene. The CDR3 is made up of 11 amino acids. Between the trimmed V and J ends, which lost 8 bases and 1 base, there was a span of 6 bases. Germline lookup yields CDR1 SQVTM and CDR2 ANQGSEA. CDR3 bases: TGCAGCACCGGATCCTACAATGAGCAGTTCTTC. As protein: CSTGSYNEQFF.

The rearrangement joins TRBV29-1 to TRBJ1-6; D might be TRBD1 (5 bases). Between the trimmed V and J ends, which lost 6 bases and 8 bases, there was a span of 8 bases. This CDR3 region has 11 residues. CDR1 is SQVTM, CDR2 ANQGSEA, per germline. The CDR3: CSVDRDSPLHF. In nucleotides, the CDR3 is TGCAGCGTCGACAGAGATTCACCCCTCCACTTT.

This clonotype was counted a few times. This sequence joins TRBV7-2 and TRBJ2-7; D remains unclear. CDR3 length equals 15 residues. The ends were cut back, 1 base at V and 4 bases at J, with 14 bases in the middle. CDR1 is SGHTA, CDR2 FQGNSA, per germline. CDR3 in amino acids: CASSLGLGLGYEQYF. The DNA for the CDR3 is TGTGCCAGCAGCTTAGGGTTGGGCCTTGGGTACGAGCAGTACTTC.

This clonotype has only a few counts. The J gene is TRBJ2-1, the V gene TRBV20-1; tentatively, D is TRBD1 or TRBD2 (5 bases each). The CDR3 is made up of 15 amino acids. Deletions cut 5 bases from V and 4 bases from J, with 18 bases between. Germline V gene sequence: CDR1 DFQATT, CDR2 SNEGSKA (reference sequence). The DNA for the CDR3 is TGCAGTGCTCCAGGGAGACTGGCCGATTACAATGAGCAGTTCTTC. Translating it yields CSAPGRLADYNEQFF.

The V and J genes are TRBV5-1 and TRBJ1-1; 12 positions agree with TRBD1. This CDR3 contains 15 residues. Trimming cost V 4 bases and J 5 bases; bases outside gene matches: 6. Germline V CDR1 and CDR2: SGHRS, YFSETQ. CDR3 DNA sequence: TGCGCCAGCAGCACTGGGGGACAGGGGGCGACTGAAGCTTTCTTT. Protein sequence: CASSTGGQGATEAFF.

In DNA form, the CDR3 reads TGCAGTGCTAGCGGACTAGCGGAGAGCACAGATACGCAGTATTTT. It specifies CSASGLAESTDTQYF. The V gene is TRBV20-1, the J gene TRBJ2-3; 10 bases agree with TRBD2. The germline V gene has CDR1 DFQATT and CDR2 SNEGSKA (reference sequence). There are 15 residues in the CDR3. V lost 3 bases, J lost 0 bases, and 3 bases stayed unmatched.